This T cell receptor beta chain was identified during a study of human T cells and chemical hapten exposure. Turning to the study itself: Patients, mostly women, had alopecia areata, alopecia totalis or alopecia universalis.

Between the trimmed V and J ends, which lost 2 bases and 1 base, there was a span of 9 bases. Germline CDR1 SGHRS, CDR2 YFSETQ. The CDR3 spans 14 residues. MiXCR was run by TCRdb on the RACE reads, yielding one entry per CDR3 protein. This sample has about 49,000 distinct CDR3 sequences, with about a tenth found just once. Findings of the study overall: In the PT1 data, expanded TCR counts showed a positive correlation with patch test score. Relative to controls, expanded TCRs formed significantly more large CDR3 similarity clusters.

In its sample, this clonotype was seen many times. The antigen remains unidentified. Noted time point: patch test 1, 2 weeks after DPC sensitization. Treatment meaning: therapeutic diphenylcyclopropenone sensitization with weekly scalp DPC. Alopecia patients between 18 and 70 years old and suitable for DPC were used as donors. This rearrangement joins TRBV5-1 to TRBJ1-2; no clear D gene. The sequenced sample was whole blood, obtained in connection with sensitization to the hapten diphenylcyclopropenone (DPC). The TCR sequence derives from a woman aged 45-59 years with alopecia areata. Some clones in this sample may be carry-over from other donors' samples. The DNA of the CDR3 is TGCGCCAGCAGCTTACGGGTTGATAACTATGGCTACACCTTC. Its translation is CASSLRVDNYGYTF.